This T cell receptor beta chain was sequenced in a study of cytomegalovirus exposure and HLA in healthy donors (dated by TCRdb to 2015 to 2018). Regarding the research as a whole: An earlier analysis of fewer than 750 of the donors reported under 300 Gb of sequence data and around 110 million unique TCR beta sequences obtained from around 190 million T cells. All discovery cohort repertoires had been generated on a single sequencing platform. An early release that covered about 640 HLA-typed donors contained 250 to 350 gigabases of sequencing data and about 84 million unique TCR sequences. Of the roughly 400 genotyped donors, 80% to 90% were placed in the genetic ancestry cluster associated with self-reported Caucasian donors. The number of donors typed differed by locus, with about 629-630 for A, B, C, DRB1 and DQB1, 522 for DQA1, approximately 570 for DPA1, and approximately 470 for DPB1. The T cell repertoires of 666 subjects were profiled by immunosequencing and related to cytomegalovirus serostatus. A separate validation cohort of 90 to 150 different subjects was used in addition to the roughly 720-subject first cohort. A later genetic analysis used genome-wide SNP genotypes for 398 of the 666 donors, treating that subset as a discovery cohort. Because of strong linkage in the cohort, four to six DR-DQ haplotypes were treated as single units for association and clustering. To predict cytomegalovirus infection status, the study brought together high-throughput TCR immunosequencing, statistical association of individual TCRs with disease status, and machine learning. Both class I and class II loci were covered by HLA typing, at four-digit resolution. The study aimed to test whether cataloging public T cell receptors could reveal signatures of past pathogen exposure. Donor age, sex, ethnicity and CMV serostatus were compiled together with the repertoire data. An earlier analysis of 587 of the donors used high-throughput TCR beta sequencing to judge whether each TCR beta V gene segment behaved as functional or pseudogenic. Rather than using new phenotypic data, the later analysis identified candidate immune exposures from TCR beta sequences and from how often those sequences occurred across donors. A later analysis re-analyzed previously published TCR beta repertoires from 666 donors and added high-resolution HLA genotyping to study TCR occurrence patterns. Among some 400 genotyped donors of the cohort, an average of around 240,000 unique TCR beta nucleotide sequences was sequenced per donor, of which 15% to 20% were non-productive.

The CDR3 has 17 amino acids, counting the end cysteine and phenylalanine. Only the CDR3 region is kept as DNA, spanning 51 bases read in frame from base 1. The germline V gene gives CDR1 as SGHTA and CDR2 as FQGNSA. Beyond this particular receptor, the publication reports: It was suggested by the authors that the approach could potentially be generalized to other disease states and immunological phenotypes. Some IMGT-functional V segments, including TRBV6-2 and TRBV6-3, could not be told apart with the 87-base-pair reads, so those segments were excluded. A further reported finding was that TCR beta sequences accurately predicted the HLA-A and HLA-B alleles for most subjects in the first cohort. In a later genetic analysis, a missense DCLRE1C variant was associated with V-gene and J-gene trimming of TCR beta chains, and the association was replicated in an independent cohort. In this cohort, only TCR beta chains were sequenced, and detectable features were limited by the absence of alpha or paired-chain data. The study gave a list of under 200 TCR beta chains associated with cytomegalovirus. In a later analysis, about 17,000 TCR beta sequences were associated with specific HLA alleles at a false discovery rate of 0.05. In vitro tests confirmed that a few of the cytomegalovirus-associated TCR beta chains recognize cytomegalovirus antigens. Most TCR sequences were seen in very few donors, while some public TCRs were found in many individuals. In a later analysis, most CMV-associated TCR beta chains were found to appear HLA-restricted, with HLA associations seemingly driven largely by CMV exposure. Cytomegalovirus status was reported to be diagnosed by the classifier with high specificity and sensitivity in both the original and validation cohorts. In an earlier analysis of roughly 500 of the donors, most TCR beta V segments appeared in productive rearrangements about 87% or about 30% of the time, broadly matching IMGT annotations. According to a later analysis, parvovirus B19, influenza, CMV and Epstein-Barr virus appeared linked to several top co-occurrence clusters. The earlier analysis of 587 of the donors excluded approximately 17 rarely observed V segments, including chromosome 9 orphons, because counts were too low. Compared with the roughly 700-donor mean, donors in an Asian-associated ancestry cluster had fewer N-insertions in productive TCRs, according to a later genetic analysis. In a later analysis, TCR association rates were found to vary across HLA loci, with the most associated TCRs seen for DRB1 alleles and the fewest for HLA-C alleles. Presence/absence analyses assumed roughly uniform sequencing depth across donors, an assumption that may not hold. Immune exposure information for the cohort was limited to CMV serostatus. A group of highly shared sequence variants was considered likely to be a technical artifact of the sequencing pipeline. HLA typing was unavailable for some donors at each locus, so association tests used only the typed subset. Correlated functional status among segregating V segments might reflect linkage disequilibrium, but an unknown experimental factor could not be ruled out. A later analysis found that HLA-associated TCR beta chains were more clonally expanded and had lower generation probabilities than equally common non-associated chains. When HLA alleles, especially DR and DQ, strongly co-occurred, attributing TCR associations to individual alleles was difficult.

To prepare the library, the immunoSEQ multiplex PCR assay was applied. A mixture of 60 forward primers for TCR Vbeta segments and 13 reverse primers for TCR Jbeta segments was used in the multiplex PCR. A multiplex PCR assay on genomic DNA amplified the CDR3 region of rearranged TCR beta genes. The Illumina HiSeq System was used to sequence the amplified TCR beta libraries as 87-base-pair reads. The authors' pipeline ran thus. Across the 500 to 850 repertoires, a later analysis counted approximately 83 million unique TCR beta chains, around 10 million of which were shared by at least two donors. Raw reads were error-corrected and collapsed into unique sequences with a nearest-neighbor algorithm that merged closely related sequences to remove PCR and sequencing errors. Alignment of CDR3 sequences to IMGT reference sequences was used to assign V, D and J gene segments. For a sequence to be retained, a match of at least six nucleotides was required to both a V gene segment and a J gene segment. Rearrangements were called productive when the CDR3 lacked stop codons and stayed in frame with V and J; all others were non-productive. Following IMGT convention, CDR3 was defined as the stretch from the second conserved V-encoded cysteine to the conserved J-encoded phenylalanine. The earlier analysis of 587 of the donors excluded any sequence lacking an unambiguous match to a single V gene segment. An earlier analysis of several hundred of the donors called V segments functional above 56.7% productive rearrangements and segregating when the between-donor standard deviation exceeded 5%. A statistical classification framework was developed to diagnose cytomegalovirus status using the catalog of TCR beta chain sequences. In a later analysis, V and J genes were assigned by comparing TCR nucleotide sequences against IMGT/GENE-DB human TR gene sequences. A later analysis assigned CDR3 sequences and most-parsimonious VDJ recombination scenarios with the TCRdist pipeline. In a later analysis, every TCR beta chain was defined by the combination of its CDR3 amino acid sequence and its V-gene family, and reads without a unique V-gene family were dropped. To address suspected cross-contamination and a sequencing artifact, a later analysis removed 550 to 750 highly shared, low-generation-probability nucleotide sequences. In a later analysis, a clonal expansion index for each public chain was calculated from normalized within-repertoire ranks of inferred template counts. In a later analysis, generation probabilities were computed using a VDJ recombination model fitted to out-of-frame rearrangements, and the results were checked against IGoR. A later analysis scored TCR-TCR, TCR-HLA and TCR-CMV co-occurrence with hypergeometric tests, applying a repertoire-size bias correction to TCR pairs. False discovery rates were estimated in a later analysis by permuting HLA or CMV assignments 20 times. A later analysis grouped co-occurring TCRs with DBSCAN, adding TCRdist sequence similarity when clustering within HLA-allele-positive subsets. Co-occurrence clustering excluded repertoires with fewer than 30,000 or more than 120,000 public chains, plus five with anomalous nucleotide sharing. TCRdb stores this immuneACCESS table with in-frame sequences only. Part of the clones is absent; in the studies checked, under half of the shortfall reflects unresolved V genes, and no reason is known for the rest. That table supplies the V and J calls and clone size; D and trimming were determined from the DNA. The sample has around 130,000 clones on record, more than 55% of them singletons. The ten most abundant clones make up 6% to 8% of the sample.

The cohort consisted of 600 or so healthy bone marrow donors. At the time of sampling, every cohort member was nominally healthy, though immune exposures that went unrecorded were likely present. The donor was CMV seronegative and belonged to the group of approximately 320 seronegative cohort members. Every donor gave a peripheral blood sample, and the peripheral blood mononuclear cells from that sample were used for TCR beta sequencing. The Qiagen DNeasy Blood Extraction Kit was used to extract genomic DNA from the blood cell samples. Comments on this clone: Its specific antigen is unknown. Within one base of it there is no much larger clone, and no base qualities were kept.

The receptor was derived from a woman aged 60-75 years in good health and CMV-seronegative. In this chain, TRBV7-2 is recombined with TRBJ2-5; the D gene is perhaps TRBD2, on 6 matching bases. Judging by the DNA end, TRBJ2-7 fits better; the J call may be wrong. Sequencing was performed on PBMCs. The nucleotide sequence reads TGTGCCAGCAGCCTTACAGGCGGGACCTCAGGCTCCTACGAGCAGTACTTC. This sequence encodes CASSLTGGTSGSYEQYF.